Below are 11 T cell receptor beta chains sequenced from a single sample in a study of T cells in tuberculosis. Cells were sorted from thawed PBMC rested overnight and stained with GMM-loaded CD1B tetramer, viability dye and anti-CD3. The lipid loaded on the CD1B tetramers was C32 glucose monomycolate from Rhodococcus equi. The repertoire was sequenced with immunoSEQ multiplex PCR; TCRdb's copy has only in-frame clones and lacks some. This repertoire shows roughly 92,000 clones, approximately 91% found once; its top ten account for approximately 2%. The sequencing input was CD1b-GMM tetramer-negative cells sorted from PBMCs. The receptors come from an adult woman with latent tuberculosis.

This clone was seen only once. V usage is TRBV9 and J usage is TRBJ1-1; the D gene is possibly TRBD1 (5 bases). This CDR3 spans 14 amino acids. Trimming shortened V by 2 bases and J by 0 bases, and 8 bases separated the two germline ends. Per germline, CDR1 SGDLS and CDR2 YYNGEE. In DNA form, the CDR3 reads TGTGCCAGCAGCGTCAGGGCGCTGAACACTGAAGCTTTCTTT. Its protein is CASSVRALNTEAFF.

The J gene is TRBJ1-2, the V gene TRBV5-4; possibly TRBD1 for D (5 bases). Trimming cost V 0 bases and J 4 bases, with 10 bases left between them. The CDR3 runs 14 residues. Germline CDR1 and CDR2: SGHNT and YYREEE (reference sequence). CDR3: CASSLVGAIYGYTF. For the CDR3, the DNA is TGTGCCAGCAGCTTGGTTGGGGCTATCTATGGCTACACCTTC.

The chain is built from TRBV29-1 and TRBJ2-3; D is perhaps TRBD1 (6 bases). Per the germline V gene, CDR1 is SQVTM and CDR2 is ANQGSEA. CDR3 length: 12 amino acids. V was shortened by 6 bases and J by 0 bases, with 7 bases between the two germline ends. CDR3 in DNA: TGCAGCGTGACAGGTAGCACAGATACGCAGTATTTT. Its protein is CSVTGSTDTQYF.

The V and J genes are TRBV11-2 and TRBJ2-2; D may be TRBD1 (5 bases). Trimming removed 4 bases from V and 10 bases from J, with 10 bases in between. Germline V CDR1 and CDR2: SGHAT, FQNNGV. The CDR3 totals 12 residues. This chain's CDR3 is CASSSQGEELFF. CDR3 coding DNA: TGTGCCAGCAGCTCCCAGGGCGAGGAGCTGTTTTTT.

This clone showed up just once. The CDR3 nucleotides read TGTGCCAGCAGCTTAAGAAGTGGGACAGGGCCAAATGAAAAACTGTTTTTT. It specifies CASSLRSGTGPNEKLFF. This chain links TRBV7-9 with TRBJ1-4, with 9 bases fitting TRBD1. The junction had 9 bases not matched to a gene; V was cut back by 2 bases and J by 5 bases. The CDR3 totals 17 residues. CDR1 is SEHNR, CDR2 FQNEAQ, per germline (reference sequence).

The chain employs TRBV13 and TRBJ2-7; the D gene is possibly TRBD2 (6 bases). This CDR3 is built from 13 residues. Germline V gene sequence: CDR1 PRHDT, CDR2 FYEKMQ (reference sequence). Trimming took 5 bases from V and 1 from J, leaving 9 bases between them. This CDR3 reads CASSPGLSYEQYV. The CDR3 DNA is TGTGCCAGCAGCCCGGGACTGTCCTACGAGCAGTACGTC.

The gene calls are TRBV5-1 and TRBJ2-2, with 13 bases fitting TRBD2. This CDR3 region has 17 residues. CDR1 is SGHRS, CDR2 YFSETQ, per germline. Trimming took 2 bases from V and 2 from J; bases not matched to a gene: 3. CDR3 in amino acids: CASSFGLAGVNTGELFF. The CDR3 DNA follows: TGCGCCAGCAGCTTCGGACTAGCGGGGGTTAACACCGGGGAGCTGTTTTTT.

The V call is TRBV7-8, the J call TRBJ1-4; D call uncertain. V lost 1 base, J lost 9 bases, and 9 bases lay in between. Looked up from germline, CDR1 is SGHVS and CDR2 is FQNEAQ. CDR3 size: 13 residues. In nucleotides, the CDR3 is TGTGCCAGCAGCTTAGGAGAAAAGCAAAAACTGTTTTTT. Encoded protein: CASSLGEKQKLFF.

This sequence joins TRBV6-1 and TRBJ2-3; 8 bases match TRBD2. Germline loops: CDR1 MNHNS, CDR2 SASEGT. This CDR3 region has 16 residues. The ends lost 1 base at V and 2 bases at J; junction bases unmatched: 5. CDR3 coding DNA: TGTGCCAGCAGTGAAGGGCTAGCGGGCCTCACAGATACGCAGTATTTT. Protein sequence: CASSEGLAGLTDTQYF.

The chain has TRBV6-1 and TRBJ1-2; D unclear. Trimming took off 1 base at V and 4 bases at J, with 13 bases between the two ends. The germline V gene has CDR1 MNHNS and CDR2 SASEGT. This CDR3 is built from 15 residues. CDR3 coding DNA: TGTGCCAGCAGTGAAGACGTTTTACAAATCTATGGCTACACCTTC. Amino acids: CASSEDVLQIYGYTF.

The rearrangement uses TRBV5-1 and TRBJ2-3; 8 nucleotides match TRBD1. The CDR3 consists of 15 residues. J was trimmed by 4 bases and V by 3 bases; bases with no gene match: 7. Germline loops: CDR1 SGHRS, CDR2 YFSETQ. CDR3 region: CASSSRQGWADTQYF. CDR3 coding DNA: TGCGCCAGCAGCTCCAGACAGGGGTGGGCAGATACGCAGTATTTT. The full variable domain, rest sourced from reference TRBV5-1 and TRBJ2-3, is KAGVTQTPRYLIKTRGQQVTLSCSPISGHRSVSWYQQTPGQGLQFLFEYFSETQRNKGNFPGRFSGRQFSNSRSEMNVSTLELGDSALYLCASSSRQGWADTQYFGPGTRLTVL.